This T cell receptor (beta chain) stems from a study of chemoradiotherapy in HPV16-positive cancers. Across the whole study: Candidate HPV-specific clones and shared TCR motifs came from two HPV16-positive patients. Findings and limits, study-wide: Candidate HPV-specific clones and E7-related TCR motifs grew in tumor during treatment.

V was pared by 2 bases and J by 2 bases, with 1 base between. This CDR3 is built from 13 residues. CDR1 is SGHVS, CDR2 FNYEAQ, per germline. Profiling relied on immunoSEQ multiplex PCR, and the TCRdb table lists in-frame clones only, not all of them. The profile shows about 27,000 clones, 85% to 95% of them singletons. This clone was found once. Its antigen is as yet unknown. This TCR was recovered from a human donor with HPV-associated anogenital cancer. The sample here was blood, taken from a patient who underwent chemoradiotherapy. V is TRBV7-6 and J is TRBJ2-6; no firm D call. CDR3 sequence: CASSLTGANVLTF. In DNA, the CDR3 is TGTGCCAGCAGCTTAACTGGGGCCAACGTCCTGACTTTC. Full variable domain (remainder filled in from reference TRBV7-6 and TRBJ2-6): GAGVSQSPRYKVTKRGQDVALRCDPISGHVSLYWYRQALGQGPEFLTYFNYEAQQDKSGLPNDRFSAERPEGSISTLTIQRTEQRDSAMYRCASSLTGANVLTFGAGSRLTVL.